The 29 T cell receptor beta chains reported below all come from one sample, sequenced in a study of radiation and T cells in renal cell carcinoma. Repertoires were generated with immunoSEQ multiplex PCR, while TCRdb's copy carries only in-frame clones and drops some. Of 100,000 to 150,000 clones in the sample, roughly four fifths are singletons; the top ten hold approximately 3%. Noted time point: baseline pretreatment blood. The treatment here: 15 Gy SBRT to primary tumor, nephrectomy 4 weeks later. Sequencing was performed on blood, taken from a patient whose treatment included radiotherapy and nephrectomy. These receptor sequences come from an older woman with renal cell carcinoma.

In this sample, this clone turned up a few times. V gene TRBV6-1 combines with J gene TRBJ1-1, with 7 bases matching TRBD1. This CDR3 is built from 16 residues. V lost 5 bases and J lost 1; bases outside the gene matches: 10. CDR1 is MNHNS and CDR2 is SASEGT in the germline V gene. The CDR3 loop is CASSKEGAGGNTEAFF. CDR3 coding DNA: TGTGCCAGCAGTAAAGAGGGGGCCGGGGGGAACACTGAAGCTTTCTTT.

The chain uses TRBV5-4 and TRBJ1-2; 8 bases align to TRBD1. The junction had 6 bases not matched to a gene; V was cut back by 4 bases and J by 4 bases. Germline-derived CDR1 and CDR2 are SGHNT and YYREEE (reference sequence). The CDR3 is 14 residues long. For the CDR3, the DNA is TGTGCCAGCAGCCCGGGGGACAGGCCCTATGGCTACACCTTC. Protein sequence: CASSPGDRPYGYTF.

The J gene is TRBJ2-3, the V gene TRBV6-1; no reliable D call. This CDR3 spans 14 amino acids. Germline CDR1 is MNHNS and CDR2 is SASEGT. The V end was cut by 2 bases, the J end by 4 bases, with 10 bases between. CDR3 sequence: CASSENVGPDTQYF. For the CDR3, the DNA is TGTGCCAGCAGTGAAAACGTAGGGCCAGATACGCAGTATTTT.

The chain joins TRBV5-4 to TRBJ2-7; D is unresolved. The V gene lost 4 bases and the J gene lost 5 bases, with 10 bases spanning the gap. Germline lookup yields CDR1 SGHNT and CDR2 YYREEE (reference sequence). CDR3 length equals 12 residues. In DNA, the CDR3 is TGTGCCAGCAGCGCATACCGGGACGAGCAGTACTTC. It yields the protein CASSAYRDEQYF. The complete variable domain, with remaining parts taken from reference TRBV5-4 and TRBJ2-7, reads ETGVTQSPTHLIKTRGQQVTLRCSSQSGHNTVSWYQQALGQGPQFIFQYYREEENGRGNFPPRFSGLQFPNYSSELNVNALELDDSALYLCASSAYRDEQYFGPGTRLTVT.

The V gene is TRBV7-9, the J gene TRBJ2-2; 7 positions match TRBD2. Germline CDR1 SEHNR, CDR2 FQNEAQ (reference sequence). This CDR3 spans 16 amino acids. J was trimmed by 0 bases and V by 4 bases; bases with no gene match: 5. CDR3 in amino acids: CASSYNGRANTGELFF. The CDR3 bases are TGTGCCAGCAGCTACAATGGGAGGGCGAACACCGGGGAGCTGTTTTTT.

This rearrangement joins TRBV11-2 to TRBJ2-7, with a possible D match to TRBD2 (5 bases). V lost 8 bases, J lost 3 bases, and 20 bases lay in between. The CDR3 loop spans 15 amino acids. The germline V gene has CDR1 SGHAT and CDR2 FQNNGV. CDR3: CASRKPGTSGYEQYF. As DNA, the CDR3 is TGTGCCAGCCGGAAGCCGGGCACCAGCGGCTACGAGCAGTACTTC.

V gene TRBV7-2 combines with J gene TRBJ1-4, with D uncertain. The CDR3 has 14 residues. Trimming cost V 3 bases and J 5 bases, with 10 bases left between them. Germline CDR1 SGHTA, CDR2 FQGNSA. In DNA, the CDR3 is TGTGCCAGCAGCTTCTCAGGCGGAAATGAAAAACTGTTTTTT. This gives the protein CASSFSGGNEKLFF.

The chain carries TRBV7-9 and TRBJ1-4; 10 bases fit TRBD1. Germline trimming cut 5 bases from V and 7 bases from J; bases unmatched to any gene: 7. The CDR3 totals 15 residues. Germline V gene lookup returns CDR1 SEHNR and CDR2 FQNEAQ (reference sequence). The CDR3 region is CASSPRQGASEKLFF. For the CDR3, the DNA is TGTGCCAGCAGCCCTCGACAGGGGGCGAGTGAAAAACTGTTTTTT.

The chain has TRBV5-1 and TRBJ2-1; TRBD2 matches 14 bases. The CDR3 has 16 amino acids. The V and J ends lost 0 bases and 8 bases, in that order; junction bases with no gene match: 4. Germline CDR1 reads SGHRS; CDR2 reads YFSETQ. The CDR3 nucleotides are TGCGCCAGCAGCTTGGGCGGGACTAGCGGGAGCGATGAGCAGTTCTTC. Protein sequence: CASSLGGTSGSDEQFF.

The chain links TRBV11-3 to TRBJ2-3, with D hard to call. Trimming cost V 5 bases and J 2 bases, with 8 bases left between them. Germline V lookup: CDR1 SGHNT, CDR2 YENEEA. The CDR3 covers 13 residues. The CDR3: CASSGAITDTQYF. The DNA of the CDR3 is TGTGCCAGCAGCGGAGCTATCACAGATACGCAGTATTTT.

The chain has TRBV5-1 and TRBJ1-5; D ambiguous. Germline CDR1 is SGHRS and CDR2 is YFSETQ. The length of the CDR3 is 13 residues. Trimming removed 0 bases from V and 2 bases from J, with 3 bases in between. The DNA for the CDR3 is TGCGCCAGCAGCTTGGACGGCAATCAGCCCCAGCATTTT. This gives the protein CASSLDGNQPQHF. Based on the CDR3 plus reference TRBV5-1 and TRBJ1-5, the full variable domain is KAGVTQTPRYLIKTRGQQVTLSCSPISGHRSVSWYQQTPGQGLQFLFEYFSETQRNKGNFPGRFSGRQFSNSRSEMNVSTLELGDSALYLCASSLDGNQPQHFGDGTRLSIL.

The chain combines TRBV7-2 with TRBJ1-5; 10 nucleotides line up with TRBD1. Germline V gene sequence: CDR1 SGHTA, CDR2 FQGNSA. V trimming: 5 bases; J trimming: 11 bases; junction bases outside the gene matches: 6. The length of the CDR3 is 13 residues. Here the CDR3 reads CASSTDRGATQHF. The CDR3, as DNA: TGTGCCAGCAGCACGGACAGGGGGGCGACCCAGCATTTT.

This clone was counted between two and nine times. The V call is TRBV18, the J call TRBJ1-2; 7 bases are a match to TRBD1. The ends lost 4 bases at V and 10 bases at J; junction bases unmatched: 6. Germline V gene lookup returns CDR1 KGHSH and CDR2 LQKENI. The CDR3 totals 12 residues. DNA for the CDR3: TGTGCCAGCTCACGTGACAGGGAGGACTACACCTTC. Protein: CASSRDREDYTF.

This clone was observed a few times. This chain connects TRBV6-5 to TRBJ1-2; no firm D call. The CDR3 is 12 residues long. The V and J ends lost 7 bases and 2 bases respectively, with 8 bases between them. From germline, CDR1 is MNHEY and CDR2 SVGAGI. The CDR3 region is CASNHENYGYTF. CDR3 sequence (DNA): TGTGCCAGCAATCATGAAAACTATGGCTACACCTTC.

The chain links TRBV5-6 to TRBJ2-2; D is uncertain. There are 12 residues in the CDR3. Trimming cost V 1 base and J 2 bases, with 0 bases left between them. Looked up from germline, CDR1 is SGHDT and CDR2 is YYEEEE. The CDR3 DNA follows: TGTGCCAGCAGCTTGAACACCGGGGAGCTGTTTTTT. Protein product: CASSLNTGELFF.

This chain uses TRBV7-8 with TRBJ1-1; D remains unclear. The CDR3 totals 16 residues. V dropped 2 bases and J dropped 5 bases, with 18 bases sitting between them. CDR1 is SGHVS and CDR2 is FQNEAQ in the germline V gene. This chain's CDR3 is CASSLLASRDGTEAFF. The CDR3 nucleotides read TGTGCCAGCAGCTTACTCGCCTCGAGAGACGGGACTGAAGCTTTCTTT.

J is TRBJ1-2 and V is TRBV20-1; D not certain. The CDR3 loop spans 11 amino acids. V was pared by 3 bases and J by 8 bases, with 10 bases between. Germline values: CDR1 DFQATT, CDR2 SNEGSKA (reference sequence). The CDR3 loop reads CSASDGKGYTF. The CDR3 bases are TGCAGTGCTAGCGACGGAAAAGGCTACACCTTC.

The CDR3 coding sequence is TGTGCCAGCAGTCCTAGCGGGAGGGCCAAATTCTTC. Translating it yields CASSPSGRAKFF. The genes are TRBV6-5 and TRBJ2-1; 12 bases are a match to TRBD2. The CDR3 covers 12 residues. Germline values: CDR1 MNHEY, CDR2 SVGAGI. V was clipped by 5 bases and J by 16 bases; unmatched bases: 6.

This clone was recorded only once. V usage is TRBV5-1 and J usage is TRBJ2-2, with TRBD2 matching over 13 bases. Germline values: CDR1 SGHRS, CDR2 YFSETQ. J was trimmed by 10 bases and V by 4 bases; bases with no gene match: 10. The CDR3 runs to 16 residues. DNA of the CDR3: TGCGCCAGCAGCCCAAACGCCGGACTAGCGGGAGAGGAGCTGTTTTTT. Its protein product is CASSPNAGLAGEELFF.

The chain combines TRBV2 with TRBJ2-7; D possibly corresponds to TRBD1 (6 bases). Trimming stripped 4 bases from V and 10 bases from J, with 11 bases between. The CDR3 has 11 residues. The germline CDR1 and CDR2 sequences are SNHLY and FYNNEI. The CDR3 loop reads CASSGTDSQYF. The CDR3 DNA reads as TGTGCCAGCAGTGGGACAGACTCTCAGTACTTC.

The chain is built from TRBV5-5 and TRBJ1-4; D is perhaps TRBD1 (5 bases). V lost 2 bases to trimming and J lost 0 bases, with 8 bases between them. The CDR3 length is 15 residues. The germline V gene encodes CDR1 SGHKS and CDR2 YYEKEE (reference sequence). The CDR3 region has the DNA TGTGCCAGCAGCTTAACAGGAGCAACTAATGAAAAACTGTTTTTT. The encoded protein is CASSLTGATNEKLFF.

This clone was picked up one time. The chain employs TRBV28 and TRBJ2-3; 10 bases fit TRBD2. Germline assignment: CDR1 MDHEN and CDR2 SYDVKM. This CDR3 region has 18 residues. V lost 2 bases to trimming and J lost 1 base; unmatched junction nucleotides: 9. CDR3 bases: TGTGCCAGCAGTTTACCCTCAGCGGGAGGGCCGCGCACAGATACGCAGTATTTT. This encodes CASSLPSAGGPRTDTQYF.

The chain has TRBV9 and TRBJ1-6, with 7 bases matching TRBD1. Germline loops: CDR1 SGDLS, CDR2 YYNGEE. J was trimmed by 0 bases and V by 0 bases; bases with no gene match: 6. The CDR3 covers 18 residues. CDR3 sequence reads: CASSVDRGTSSYNSPLHF. The CDR3 DNA follows: TGTGCCAGCAGCGTAGACAGGGGAACAAGCTCCTATAATTCACCCCTCCACTTT.

The genes are TRBV28 and TRBJ1-2; 10 bases agree with TRBD1. The CDR3 is 13 amino acids. Trimming took 5 bases from V and 8 from J; bases not matched to a gene: 5. Germline lookup yields CDR1 MDHEN and CDR2 SYDVKM. The DNA for the CDR3 is TGTGCCAGCAGTCGGGGACAGGGGAGAGGCTACACCTTC. Its protein product is CASSRGQGRGYTF.

The V call is TRBV2, the J call TRBJ2-5; 13 bases are shared with TRBD2. In germline, CDR1 is SNHLY, CDR2 FYNNEI. V lost 7 bases to trimming and J lost 8 bases; unmatched junction nucleotides: 7. This CDR3 region has 14 residues. CDR3 nucleotide sequence: TGTGCCAGCACACTAAGGACTAGCGGGAGAACCCAGTACTTC. Translated, it gives CASTLRTSGRTQYF.

The table lists this clone with a few counts. V usage is TRBV2 and J usage is TRBJ1-5; 7 bases match TRBD1. V lost 5 bases, J lost 2 bases, and 6 bases stayed unmatched. CDR1 and CDR2 from the germline V gene are SNHLY and FYNNEI. The CDR3 consists of 15 residues. For the CDR3, the DNA is TGTGCCAGCAGTTTACAGGGGTTTGGCAATCAGCCCCAGCATTTT. Translated, it gives CASSLQGFGNQPQHF.

The chain links TRBV5-1 to TRBJ2-7; TRBD2 is a possible D gene (7 bases). The ends were cut back, 4 bases at V and 1 base at J, with 15 bases in the middle. CDR3 length equals 15 residues. In germline, CDR1 is SGHRS, CDR2 YFSETQ. This CDR3 reads CASSGGAVVSYEQYF. CDR3 DNA sequence: TGCGCCAGCAGCGGGGGGGCAGTAGTTTCCTACGAGCAGTACTTC.

The chain uses TRBV5-1 and TRBJ1-1; D is undetermined. This CDR3 is built from 13 residues. Germline CDR1 is SGHRS and CDR2 is YFSETQ. V shed 1 base and J shed 2 bases, with 6 bases lying between them. Written as DNA, the CDR3 is TGCGCCAGCAGCTTGTGGGAAAACACTGAAGCTTTCTTT. This gives the protein CASSLWENTEAFF.

J is TRBJ2-7 and V is TRBV15, with D perhaps matching TRBD2 (6 bases). The V end was cut by 1 base, the J end by 1 base, with 14 bases between. The CDR3 has 16 residues. Germline V gives CDR1 LNHNV, CDR2 YYDKDF (reference sequence). The chain's CDR3 is CATSRGGDAGSYEQYF. The CDR3 nucleotides read TGTGCCACCAGCAGAGGGGGGGACGCCGGTTCCTACGAGCAGTACTTC.